The next 5 T cell receptor beta chains were all read from a single sample in a study of human T cells and chemical hapten exposure. The time point: patch test 1, 2 weeks after DPC sensitization. Treatment denoted: therapeutic diphenylcyclopropenone sensitization with weekly scalp DPC. TCRdb processed the RACE reads anew with MiXCR; each CDR3 protein has one entry. The repertoire holds fewer than 500,000 distinct CDR3 sequences, about 4.4% seen once, with 2% to 2.5% in the top ten. Specimen: whole blood, collected in connection with sensitization to the hapten diphenylcyclopropenone (DPC). These receptors originate from a woman between 50 and 59 years old with alopecia areata. Some clones in this sample may be carry-over from other donors' samples.

This clonotype was recorded a few times. The rearrangement uses TRBV7-9 and TRBJ1-2; 8 nucleotides match TRBD1. V lost 0 bases, J lost 0 bases, and 6 bases stayed unmatched. This CDR3 spans 17 amino acids. Germline V CDR1 and CDR2: SEHNR, FQNEAQ (reference sequence). The CDR3 DNA sequence: TGTGCCAGCAGCTTAGCTCTCGGACAGGGAGCTAACTATGGCTACACCTTC. Amino acid sequence: CASSLALGQGANYGYTF.

This chain uses TRBV20-1 with TRBJ2-1; TRBD2 agrees at 9 bases. CDR1 is DFQATT and CDR2 is SNEGSKA in the germline V gene (reference sequence). This CDR3 has 14 residues. V shed 3 bases, J shed 4 bases, and the junction held 4 bases outside the gene matches. The CDR3 loop reads CSASLLAGYNEQFF. The CDR3 region has the DNA TGCAGTGCTAGCTTACTAGCGGGTTACAATGAGCAGTTCTTC.

A few counts support this clonotype. This rearrangement joins TRBV5-1 to TRBJ1-3, with no clear D. The CDR3 loop spans 16 amino acids. The V and J ends lost 0 bases and 0 bases respectively, with 10 bases between them. CDR1 and CDR2 (germline): SGHRS, YFSETQ. The CDR3 region is CASSLEGSYSGNTIYF. CDR3 bases: TGCGCCAGCAGCTTGGAGGGCAGCTACTCTGGAAACACCATATATTTT.

This chain uses TRBV11-2 with TRBJ2-5, with D unresolved. This CDR3 is 13 amino acids long. V lost 4 bases and J 2 bases, leaving 8 bases between the germline ends. Germline lookup yields CDR1 SGHAT and CDR2 FQNNGV. The CDR3 DNA reads as TGTGCCAGCAGCTCCAGTAGGCAAGAGACCCAGTACTTC. Its translation: CASSSSRQETQYF.

This clonotype was found many times. The rearrangement uses TRBV15 and TRBJ2-3, with 8 bases aligning to TRBD2. The germline V gene encodes CDR1 LNHNV and CDR2 YYDKDF (reference sequence). The CDR3 totals 13 residues. J lost 7 bases, V lost 6 bases, and 6 bases had no gene match. CDR3 sequence: CATRPTSEYTQYF. CDR3 sequence (DNA): TGTGCCACCAGACCGACTAGCGAATATACGCAGTATTTT.